Following are 10 T cell receptor beta chains from one sample sequenced in a study of a mutant IDH1 vaccine in newly diagnosed glioma. These receptors have no known antigen. Time point in this sample: week 23, last vaccination. Every vaccine dose comprised 300 ug of mutant IDH1 20-mer peptide plus topical imiquimod. Sequencing used immunoSEQ multiplex PCR; TCRdb keeps in-frame clones, though not all of them. The sample lists about 44,000 clones, approximately 89% occurring once. The starting material was PBMCs, obtained from a glioma patient whose treatment included an IDH1 peptide vaccine. These TCRs come from a man aged 50 to 59 with glioma.

The chain has TRBV27 and TRBJ2-7; tentative D call: TRBD1 (6 bases). This CDR3 has 14 residues. With 3 bases removed from V and 0 bases from J, the gap between germline ends came to 9 bases. Germline CDR1 reads MNHEY; CDR2 reads SMNVEV (reference sequence). The CDR3 DNA follows: TGTGCCAGCAGTTTTACGGACAGCTCCTACGAGCAGTACTTC. Translated: CASSFTDSSYEQYF.

This clone occurred once. V and J are TRBV30 and TRBJ1-3; D not certain. Germline CDR1 is GTSNPN and CDR2 is SVGIG (reference sequence). The CDR3 has 13 residues. The germline V and J ends were trimmed by 1 base and 4 bases, with 8 bases remaining between them. CDR3 loop: CAWSAATGNTIYF. The CDR3 nucleotides read TGTGCCTGGAGTGCCGCTACGGGAAACACCATATATTTT.

This chain uses TRBV18 with TRBJ2-7, with TRBD1 matching over 9 bases. With 4 bases clipped from V and 4 bases from J, the junction kept 8 bases outside the gene matches. Germline CDR1 is KGHSH and CDR2 is LQKENI. The CDR3 sequence is 15 residues long. The DNA of the CDR3 is TGTGCCAGCTCACGAGGGACAGGGCAACCTTACGAGCAGTACTTC. It translates to CASSRGTGQPYEQYF.

The genes are TRBV9 and TRBJ2-7; no reliable D call. This CDR3 spans 15 amino acids. The V and J ends lost 0 bases and 4 bases respectively, with 14 bases between them. Germline CDR1 SGDLS, CDR2 YYNGEE. CDR3 protein: CASSVAGDGSYEQYF. The CDR3 nucleotides read TGTGCCAGCAGCGTAGCTGGGGATGGCTCGTACGAGCAGTACTTC.

This clone was found once. This chain joins TRBV19 and TRBJ2-3; 10 bases align to TRBD2. With 3 bases clipped from V and 5 bases from J, the junction kept 8 bases outside the gene matches. This CDR3 has 16 amino acids. The germline CDR1 and CDR2 sequences are LNHDA and SQIVND (reference sequence). The CDR3, as DNA: TGTGCCAGTAGTATGTCTAGCGGGGGTTTAGGAGATACGCAGTATTTT. Translation gives CASSMSSGGLGDTQYF.

This clone ranks as medium-sized (0.01 to 0.1%). V usage is TRBV5-4 and J usage is TRBJ1-2; 10 positions match TRBD1. Germline CDR1 reads SGHNT; CDR2 reads YYREEE (reference sequence). The CDR3 runs to 15 residues. The J segment lost 4 bases and the V segment lost 4 bases, leaving 7 bases of the junction unmatched. CDR3 sequence: CASSPRQGAGYGYTF. The CDR3 DNA reads as TGTGCCAGCAGCCCCAGACAGGGGGCCGGCTATGGCTACACCTTC.

V is TRBV5-6 and J is TRBJ1-1, with a tentative D call TRBD1 (6 bases). Germline CDR1 and CDR2: SGHDT and YYEEEE. V dropped 4 bases and J dropped 1 base, with 20 bases sitting between them. The CDR3 consists of 17 residues. CDR3 in amino acids: CASSNSGNRVKNTEAFF. CDR3 nucleotide sequence: TGTGCCAGCAGCAACTCTGGAAACAGGGTAAAGAACACTGAAGCTTTCTTT. Full variable domain (rest looked up from reference TRBV5-6 and TRBJ1-1): DAGVTQSPTHLIKTRGQQVTLRCSPKSGHDTVSWYQQALGQGPQFIFQYYEEEERQRGNFPDRFSGHQFPNYSSELNVNALLLGDSALYLCASSNSGNRVKNTEAFFGQGTRLTVV.

The DNA for the CDR3 is TGTGCCACGAGACAGGGGGGTTTTTATAGCACAGATACGCAGTATTTT. As protein: CATRQGGFYSTDTQYF. V is TRBV19 and J is TRBJ2-3, with TRBD1 identical over 9 bases. From germline, CDR1 is LNHDA and CDR2 SQIVND (reference sequence). Losses at the gene ends were 10 bases for V and 0 bases for J; bases not matched to a gene: 11. This CDR3 comprises 16 residues.

V is TRBV4-3 and J is TRBJ1-1; TRBD1 matches at 10 bases. The CDR3 extends over 13 amino acids. Trimming took 3 bases from V and 5 from J; bases not matched to a gene: 0. CDR1 is LGHNA and CDR2 is YSLEER in the germline V gene. CDR3 residues: CASSQDRGTEAFF. The CDR3 DNA reads as TGCGCCAGCAGCCAGGACAGGGGGACTGAAGCTTTCTTT.

CDR3 loop: CASGSGGYTF. The DNA of the CDR3 is TGTGCCAGCGGATCTGGAGGCTACACCTTC. The V and J genes are TRBV7-9 and TRBJ1-2; D remains unclear. V was pared by 8 bases and J by 8 bases, with 9 bases between. CDR1 is SEHNR, CDR2 FQNEAQ, per germline (reference sequence). The CDR3 has 10 residues.